One and the same sample provided the 28 T cell receptor beta chains below, sequenced in a study of shared clonotypes between healthy human individuals. The repertoire was sequenced with immunoSEQ multiplex PCR; TCRdb's copy has only in-frame clones and lacks some. The sample yields around 1.1 million clones, about 80% seen once. The sample was memory CD4+ T cells from PBMCs. Indicated subset: CD45RA-negative fraction. The source is a man younger than 35 in good health. Some clones in this sample may be carry-over from other donors' samples.

The rearrangement joins TRBV18 to TRBJ1-1, with D possibly TRBD1 on 5 matching bases. Trimming cost V 3 bases and J 8 bases, with 7 bases left between them. The CDR3 consists of 11 residues. Germline CDR1 and CDR2: KGHSH and LQKENI. CDR3: CASSPEGEAFF. The DNA of the CDR3 is TGTGCCAGCTCACCGGAGGGGGAAGCTTTCTTT.

The chain uses TRBV5-1 and TRBJ2-3, with 14 bases that match TRBD2. This CDR3 region has 16 residues. Trimming took 4 bases from V and 4 from J; bases not matched to a gene: 5. Germline CDR1 SGHRS, CDR2 YFSETQ. The CDR3 DNA reads TGCGCCAGCAGCCCGGGACTAGCGGGAGTGGCAGATACGCAGTATTTT. This codes for CASSPGLAGVADTQYF. Full variable domain (outside the CDR3, taken from reference TRBV5-1 and TRBJ2-3): KAGVTQTPRYLIKTRGQQVTLSCSPISGHRSVSWYQQTPGQGLQFLFEYFSETQRNKGNFPGRFSGRQFSNSRSEMNVSTLELGDSALYLCASSPGLAGVADTQYFGPGTRLTVL.

The V call is TRBV10-3, the J call TRBJ2-2; 8 bases match TRBD1. V lost 7 bases, J lost 4 bases, and 5 bases stayed unmatched. The CDR3 is 14 residues long. Germline loops: CDR1 ENHRY, CDR2 SYGVKD. The CDR3 DNA is TGTGCCATCAAGTCAGACAGGGGCACCGGGGAGCTGTTTTTT. Its translation: CAIKSDRGTGELFF.

The chain joins TRBV7-6 to TRBJ2-1, with 7 bases aligning to TRBD2. V dropped 5 bases and J dropped 0; count of bases not matched to a gene: 7. Per germline, CDR1 SGHVS and CDR2 FNYEAQ. The CDR3 totals 16 residues. The CDR3 DNA sequence: TGTGCCAGCAGCCCGACTAGCTGGAGCTCCTACAATGAGCAGTTCTTC. As protein: CASSPTSWSSYNEQFF.

This sequence joins TRBV14 and TRBJ2-1; 7 bases are shared with TRBD2. CDR3 size: 16 residues. V lost 0 bases to trimming and J lost 5 bases; unmatched junction nucleotides: 7. Per the germline V gene, CDR1 is SGHDN and CDR2 is FVKESK. Here the CDR3 reads CASSQDLRTSNNEQFF. The CDR3 DNA sequence: TGTGCCAGCAGCCAAGATCTTAGGACTAGTAACAATGAGCAGTTCTTC.

The CDR3 is CASSQGRRTEIAYEQYF. CDR3 coding DNA: TGTGCCAGCAGCCAGGGACGAAGGACGGAGATCGCCTACGAGCAGTACTTC. The J gene is TRBJ2-7, the V gene TRBV4-2; the D call may be TRBD1 or TRBD2 (5 bases each). Germline V gene data show CDR1 as LGHNA and CDR2 as YNFKEQ. Trimming removed 3 bases at V and 2 bases at J, with 20 bases between. This CDR3 has 17 residues.

The chain recombines TRBV18 with TRBJ2-3; D unresolved. This CDR3 has 12 amino acids. V lost 3 bases and J lost 2, with 3 bases in between. Germline V CDR1 and CDR2: KGHSH, LQKENI. The CDR3: CASSPYTDTQYF. CDR3 in DNA: TGTGCCAGCTCACCGTACACAGATACGCAGTATTTT.

J is TRBJ1-1 and V is TRBV6-5, with D possibly being TRBD1 (5 bases). The V gene lost 0 bases and the J gene lost 8 bases, with 10 bases spanning the gap. In germline, CDR1 is MNHEY, CDR2 SVGAGI. CDR3 length: 13 residues. The CDR3 DNA sequence: TGTGCCAGCAGTTACTCAAAGCGACAGGAAGCTTTCTTT. The encoded protein is CASSYSKRQEAFF.

The chain employs TRBV5-1 and TRBJ2-3; 7 nucleotides line up with TRBD1. Germline V CDR1 and CDR2: SGHRS, YFSETQ. The CDR3 is 15 residues long. With 4 bases clipped from V and 0 bases from J, the junction kept 5 bases outside the gene matches. The CDR3 here is CASSRGQTSTDTQYF. The CDR3 DNA is TGCGCCAGCAGCCGGGGACAGACTAGCACAGATACGCAGTATTTT.

The V gene is TRBV6-1, the J gene TRBJ1-2, with D possibly matching TRBD1 (6 bases). Germline V gene lookup returns CDR1 MNHNS and CDR2 SASEGT. Trimming removed 6 bases from V and 10 bases from J, with 21 bases in between. The CDR3 has 14 amino acids. The CDR3, as DNA: TGTGCCAGCAGCGCCCTAGACAGGAAAGGGGTCTACACCTTC. This translates into CASSALDRKGVYTF.

The CDR3 region has the DNA TGCGCCAGCGGAGAAACAATCGGGACCGGGGAGCTGTTTTTT. Residues: CASGETIGTGELFF. The genes are TRBV5-1 and TRBJ2-2; D unresolved. The CDR3 sequence is 14 residues long. V gave up 7 bases and J gave up 5 bases, with 15 bases separating them. Germline V gives CDR1 SGHRS, CDR2 YFSETQ.

The rearrangement links TRBV4-3 to TRBJ2-1; 9 nucleotides agree with TRBD2. The ends lost 2 bases at V and 4 bases at J; junction bases unmatched: 6. Looked up from germline, CDR1 is LGHNA and CDR2 is YSLEER. The CDR3 totals 16 residues. The CDR3 loop reads CASSQFSGSAYNEQFF. CDR3 nucleotides: TGCGCCAGCAGCCAATTTAGCGGGAGCGCTTACAATGAGCAGTTCTTC.

This chain joins TRBV6-5 and TRBJ1-1, with 8 positions matching TRBD1. Germline V gene data show CDR1 as MNHEY and CDR2 as SVGAGI. CDR3 length equals 16 residues. J gave up 2 bases and V 2 bases, and 7 bases lay outside the gene matches. The DNA of the CDR3 is TGTGCCAGCAGTTACACAGGGGGACCTTTAAACACTGAAGCTTTCTTT. Translated, it gives CASSYTGGPLNTEAFF.

This chain uses TRBV27 with TRBJ2-7, with 7 bases aligning to TRBD2. Trimming removed 7 bases from V and 6 bases from J; junction bases left unmatched: 6. The CDR3 spans 12 residues. Germline assignment: CDR1 MNHEY and CDR2 SMNVEV (reference sequence). The CDR3, as DNA: TGTGCCAGCAAAGGACTAGGAGCCGAGCAGTACTTC. It is translated as CASKGLGAEQYF.

This clone appeared many times. The chain couples TRBV12-1 to TRBJ2-1. TRBV12-1 represents a pseudogene. This CDR3 is 10 amino acids long. CDR3 in DNA: TGTGCCAGCACCTCACCTGAGCAGTTCTTC. Protein product: CASTSPEQFF.

The CDR3 loop reads CASSQGPGLAGNNEQFF. For the CDR3, the DNA is TGCGCCAGCAGCCAAGGTCCGGGACTAGCGGGAAACAATGAGCAGTTCTTC. The chain carries TRBV4-1 and TRBJ2-1; the match to TRBD2 covers 13 bases. J gave up 5 bases and V 1 base, and 5 bases lay outside the gene matches. Germline CDR1 and CDR2: MGHRA and YSYEKL. CDR3 length: 17 amino acids.

In this sample, this clone turned up a few times. The chain uses TRBV7-9 and TRBJ1-1; 7 bases fit TRBD1. Germline V lookup: CDR1 SEHNR, CDR2 FQNEAQ (reference sequence). The CDR3 covers 14 residues. The V gene end was trimmed by 6 bases and the J gene end by 0 bases; junction bases not matched to a gene: 4. The CDR3 loop is CASRVRGLNTEAFF. The DNA of the CDR3 is TGTGCCAGCAGGGTTAGGGGGCTGAACACTGAAGCTTTCTTT.

The chain has TRBV19 and TRBJ1-5, with TRBD1 as a possible D gene (5 bases). V shed 4 bases and J shed 5 bases, with 18 bases lying between them. From germline, CDR1 is LNHDA and CDR2 SQIVND (reference sequence). This CDR3 is built from 16 residues. CDR3 in amino acids: CASSTRDGFAYQPQHF. In DNA form, the CDR3 reads TGTGCCAGTAGTACACGGGACGGGTTCGCGTATCAGCCCCAGCATTTT. The variable domain in full, with the rest retrieved from reference TRBV19 and TRBJ1-5, is DGGITQSPKYLFRKEGQNVTLSCEQNLNHDAMYWYRQDPGQGLRLIYYSQIVNDFQKGDIAEGYSVSREKKESFPLTVTSAQKNPTAFYLCASSTRDGFAYQPQHFGDGTRLSIL.

In this sample, this clone turned up once. The chain links TRBV7-9 to TRBJ1-2; TRBD1 matches at 9 bases. Trimming took 5 bases from V and 3 from J; bases not matched to a gene: 10. Germline V gene lookup returns CDR1 SEHNR and CDR2 FQNEAQ (reference sequence). The CDR3 covers 16 residues. The CDR3 sequence is CASSTWGTGSYYGYTF. CDR3 DNA sequence: TGTGCCAGCAGCACGTGGGGGACAGGGTCCTACTATGGCTACACCTTC.

This clone occurred a few times. This sequence joins TRBV5-1 and TRBJ1-1, with a weak D call TRBD1 (5 bases). This CDR3 spans 13 amino acids. Germline CDR1 SGHRS, CDR2 YFSETQ. V lost 1 base and J 8 bases, leaving 12 bases between the germline ends. The CDR3 DNA follows: TGCGCCAGCAGCTTGAACAGGCCCAACGAAGCTTTCTTT. It translates to CASSLNRPNEAFF.

The V call is TRBV28, the J call TRBJ1-2, with unresolved D. The CDR3 length is 14 residues. Per the germline V gene, CDR1 is MDHEN and CDR2 is SYDVKM. V was shortened by 7 bases and J by 1 base, with 13 bases between the two germline ends. The CDR3 DNA reads as TGTGCCAGCAACCAACGGAGCCTTAACTATGGCTACACCTTC. Protein sequence: CASNQRSLNYGYTF.

The CDR3 DNA is TGTGCCAGCAGCCTGGGAAGGGGACTAGCGGGATCCTACGAGCAGTACTTC. Its translation: CASSLGRGLAGSYEQYF. J is TRBJ2-7 and V is TRBV7-9, with 13 bases matching TRBD2. The CDR3 runs to 17 residues. CDR1 is SEHNR, CDR2 FQNEAQ, per germline (reference sequence). V was pared by 5 bases and J by 1 base, with 8 bases of the junction left unmatched.

This chain links TRBV2 with TRBJ2-1; the match to TRBD2 covers 9 bases. Germline V lookup: CDR1 SNHLY, CDR2 FYNNEI. Trimming cost V 6 bases and J 8 bases; bases outside gene matches: 8. The CDR3 is made up of 14 amino acids. CDR3 residues: CASSRTSVWDEQFF. The CDR3 DNA follows: TGTGCCAGCAGCCGGACTAGCGTTTGGGATGAGCAGTTCTTC.

The chain employs TRBV7-3 and TRBJ2-7, with TRBD2 matching 8 bases. V shed 5 bases and J 0 bases; nucleotides not matched to a gene: 6. CDR1 is SGHTA, CDR2 FQGTGA, per germline. CDR3 length equals 15 residues. CDR3 residues: CASSRSGSSSYEQYF. CDR3 coding DNA: TGTGCCAGCAGCCGGAGCGGGAGCTCCTCCTACGAGCAGTACTTC. Full variable domain (missing parts from reference TRBV7-3 and TRBJ2-7): GAGVSQTPSNKVTEKGKYVELRCDPISGHTALYWYRQSLGQGPEFLIYFQGTGAADDSGLPNDRFFAVRPEGSVSTLKIQRTERGDSAVYLCASSRSGSSSYEQYFGPGTRLTVT.

The chain combines TRBV4-2 with TRBJ2-5; perhaps D is TRBD1 or TRBD2 (7 bases each). CDR3 size: 14 residues. The ends were cut back, 6 bases at V and 4 bases at J, with 15 bases in the middle. Germline lookup yields CDR1 LGHNA and CDR2 YNFKEQ. CDR3 bases: TGTGCCAGCAGTATCACAGGGGAGGGAGAGACCCAGTACTTC. Translating gives CASSITGEGETQYF.

This sequence joins TRBV10-1 and TRBJ2-1; 10 bases are a match to TRBD2. The germline gives CDR1 WNHNN, CDR2 SYGVQD (reference sequence). Germline trimming cut 1 base from V and 0 bases from J; bases unmatched to any gene: 9. The CDR3 consists of 19 residues. The CDR3 sequence: CASSEFSLAGASSYNEQFF. CDR3 coding DNA: TGCGCCAGCAGTGAGTTTTCTCTAGCGGGGGCCAGCTCCTACAATGAGCAGTTCTTC.

V gene TRBV7-2 combines with J gene TRBJ2-7, with D perhaps matching TRBD2 (5 bases). This CDR3 spans 16 amino acids. Germline V gives CDR1 SGHTA, CDR2 FQGNSA. Trimming pared 1 base from V and 6 bases from J, leaving 19 bases between. The CDR3 nucleotides read TGTGCCAGCAGCTTAGTTACGACTATAACCCCCCTCGAGCAGTACTTC. Translating gives CASSLVTTITPLEQYF.

The V and J genes are TRBV18 and TRBJ2-5; 7 bases are shared with TRBD1. Germline V gene sequence: CDR1 KGHSH, CDR2 LQKENI. This CDR3 is built from 13 residues. J lost 4 bases, V lost 4 bases, and 3 bases had no gene match. The CDR3 is CASSLDRAETQYF. For the CDR3, the DNA is TGTGCCAGCTCACTAGACAGGGCAGAGACCCAGTACTTC.